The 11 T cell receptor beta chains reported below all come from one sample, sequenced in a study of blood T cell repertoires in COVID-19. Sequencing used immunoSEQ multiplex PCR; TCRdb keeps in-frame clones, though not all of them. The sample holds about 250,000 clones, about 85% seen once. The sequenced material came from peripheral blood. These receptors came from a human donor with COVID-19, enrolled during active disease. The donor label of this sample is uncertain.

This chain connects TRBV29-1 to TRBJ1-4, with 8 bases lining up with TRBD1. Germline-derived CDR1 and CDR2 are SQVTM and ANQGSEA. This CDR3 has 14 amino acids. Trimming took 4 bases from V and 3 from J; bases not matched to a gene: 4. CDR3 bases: TGCAGCGTTGCCACAGGGGGTGCTAATGAAAAACTGTTTTTT. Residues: CSVATGGANEKLFF.

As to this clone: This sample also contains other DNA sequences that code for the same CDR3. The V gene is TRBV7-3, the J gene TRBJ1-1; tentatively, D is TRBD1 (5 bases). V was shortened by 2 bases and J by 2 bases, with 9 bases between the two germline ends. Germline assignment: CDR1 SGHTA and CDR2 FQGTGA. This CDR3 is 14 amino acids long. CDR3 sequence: CASSLQGSNTEAFF. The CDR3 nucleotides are TGTGCCAGCAGCTTACAGGGATCAAACACTGAAGCTTTCTTT.

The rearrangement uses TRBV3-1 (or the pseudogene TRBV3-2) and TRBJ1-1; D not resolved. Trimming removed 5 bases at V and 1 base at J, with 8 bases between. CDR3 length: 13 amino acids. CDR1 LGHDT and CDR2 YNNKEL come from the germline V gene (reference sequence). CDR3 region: CASSSTTNTEAFF. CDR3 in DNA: TGTGCCAGCAGCAGTACTACGAACACTGAAGCTTTCTTT.

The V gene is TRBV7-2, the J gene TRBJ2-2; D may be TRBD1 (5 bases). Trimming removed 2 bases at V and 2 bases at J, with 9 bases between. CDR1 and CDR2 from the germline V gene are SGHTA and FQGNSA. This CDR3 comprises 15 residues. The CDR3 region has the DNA TGTGCCAGCAGCTTAAATAGGGGAAACACCGGGGAGCTGTTTTTT. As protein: CASSLNRGNTGELFF.

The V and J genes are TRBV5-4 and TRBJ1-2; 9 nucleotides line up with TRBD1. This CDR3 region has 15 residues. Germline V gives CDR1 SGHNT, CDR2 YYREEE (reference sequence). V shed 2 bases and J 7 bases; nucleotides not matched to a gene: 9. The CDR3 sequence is CASSFRPGQGVGYTF. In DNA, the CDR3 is TGTGCCAGCAGCTTTCGACCGGGACAGGGTGTTGGCTACACCTTC.

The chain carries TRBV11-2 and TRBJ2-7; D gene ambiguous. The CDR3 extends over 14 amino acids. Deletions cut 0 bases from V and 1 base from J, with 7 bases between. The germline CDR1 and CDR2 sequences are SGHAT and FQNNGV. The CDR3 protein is CASSLDPQSYEQYF. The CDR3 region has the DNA TGTGCCAGCAGCTTAGATCCCCAGTCCTACGAGCAGTACTTC.

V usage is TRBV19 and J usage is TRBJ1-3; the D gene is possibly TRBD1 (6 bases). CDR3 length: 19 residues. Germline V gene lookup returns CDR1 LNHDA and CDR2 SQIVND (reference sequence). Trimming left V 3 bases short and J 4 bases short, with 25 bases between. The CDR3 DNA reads TGTGCCAGTAGTATCTTCGCATCAGGGGCAGGGGAAGCCGGAAACACCATATATTTT. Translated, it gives CASSIFASGAGEAGNTIYF.

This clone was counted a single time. The chain's CDR3 is CASSESGRGEKETQYF. In nucleotides, the CDR3 is TGTGCCAGCAGTGAATCGGGCAGGGGAGAGAAAGAGACCCAGTACTTC. The rearrangement joins TRBV25-1 to TRBJ2-5; maybe TRBD1 (6 bases). This CDR3 has 16 residues. Germline CDR1 is MGHDK and CDR2 is SYGVNS. The V and J ends lost 1 base and 3 bases respectively, with 15 bases between them.

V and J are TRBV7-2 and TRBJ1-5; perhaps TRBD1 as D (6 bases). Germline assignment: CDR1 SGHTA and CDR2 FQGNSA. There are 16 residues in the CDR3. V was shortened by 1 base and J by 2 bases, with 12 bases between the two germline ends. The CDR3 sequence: CASSLVWAGGNQPQHF. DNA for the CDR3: TGTGCCAGCAGCTTAGTGTGGGCAGGGGGCAATCAGCCCCAGCATTTT.

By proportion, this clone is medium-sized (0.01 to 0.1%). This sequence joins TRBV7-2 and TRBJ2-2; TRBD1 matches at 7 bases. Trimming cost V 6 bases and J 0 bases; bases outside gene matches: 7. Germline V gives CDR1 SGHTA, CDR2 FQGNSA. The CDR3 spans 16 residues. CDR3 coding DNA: TGTGCCAGCAGGCAACCAACAGGGGCGAACACCGGGGAGCTGTTTTTT. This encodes CASRQPTGANTGELFF.

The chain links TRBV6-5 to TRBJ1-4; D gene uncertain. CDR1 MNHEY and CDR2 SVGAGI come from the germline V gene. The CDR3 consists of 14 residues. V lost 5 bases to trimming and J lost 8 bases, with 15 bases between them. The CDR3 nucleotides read TGTGCCAGCAGTCCCCAGGCGGCGGGGGAAAAACTGTTTTTT. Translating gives CASSPQAAGEKLFF.